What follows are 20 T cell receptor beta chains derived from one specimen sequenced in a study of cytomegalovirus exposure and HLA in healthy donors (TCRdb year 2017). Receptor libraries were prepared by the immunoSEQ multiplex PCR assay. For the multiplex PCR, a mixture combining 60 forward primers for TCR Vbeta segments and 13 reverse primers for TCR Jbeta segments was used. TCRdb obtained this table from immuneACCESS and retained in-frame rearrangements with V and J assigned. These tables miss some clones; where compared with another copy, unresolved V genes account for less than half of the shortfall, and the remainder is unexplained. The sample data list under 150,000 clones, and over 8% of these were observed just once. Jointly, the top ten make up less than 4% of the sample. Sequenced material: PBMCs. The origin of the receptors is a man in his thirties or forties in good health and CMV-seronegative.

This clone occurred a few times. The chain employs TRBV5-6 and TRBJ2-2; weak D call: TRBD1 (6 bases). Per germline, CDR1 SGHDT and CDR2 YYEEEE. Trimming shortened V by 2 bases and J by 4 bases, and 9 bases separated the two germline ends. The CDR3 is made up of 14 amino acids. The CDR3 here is CASSFDRFTGELFF. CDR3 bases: TGTGCCAGCAGCTTTGACAGGTTCACCGGGGAGCTGTTTTTT.

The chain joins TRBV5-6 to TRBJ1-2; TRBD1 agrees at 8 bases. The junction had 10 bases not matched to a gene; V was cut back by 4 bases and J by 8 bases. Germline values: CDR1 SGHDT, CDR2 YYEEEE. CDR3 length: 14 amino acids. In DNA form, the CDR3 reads TGTGCCAGCAGCCGAGGCCAGGGGGCGAGGGGCTACACCTTC. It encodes CASSRGQGARGYTF.

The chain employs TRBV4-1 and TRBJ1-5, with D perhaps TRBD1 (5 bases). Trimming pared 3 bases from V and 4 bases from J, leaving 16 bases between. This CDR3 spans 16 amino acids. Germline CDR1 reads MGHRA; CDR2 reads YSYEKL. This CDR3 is CASSHPGEQVNQPQHF. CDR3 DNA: TGCGCCAGCAGCCACCCCGGAGAACAGGTTAATCAGCCCCAGCATTTT.

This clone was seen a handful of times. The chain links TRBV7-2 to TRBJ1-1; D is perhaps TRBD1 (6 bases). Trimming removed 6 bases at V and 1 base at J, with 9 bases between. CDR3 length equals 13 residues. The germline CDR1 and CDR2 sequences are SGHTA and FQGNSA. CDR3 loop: CASSSDRNTEAFF. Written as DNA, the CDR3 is TGTGCCAGCAGTTCGGACAGGAACACTGAAGCTTTCTTT.

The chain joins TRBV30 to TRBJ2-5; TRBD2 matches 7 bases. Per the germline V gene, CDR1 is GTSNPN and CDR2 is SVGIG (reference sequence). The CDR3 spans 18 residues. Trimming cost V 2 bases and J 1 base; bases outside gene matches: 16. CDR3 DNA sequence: TGTGCCTGGAGTCTCTACGGGACTATCTTACGGACCCAAGAGACCCAGTACTTC. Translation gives CAWSLYGTILRTQETQYF.

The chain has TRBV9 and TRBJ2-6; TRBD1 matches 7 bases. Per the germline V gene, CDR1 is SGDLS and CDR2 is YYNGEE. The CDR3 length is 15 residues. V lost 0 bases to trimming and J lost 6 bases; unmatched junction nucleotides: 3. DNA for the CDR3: TGTGCCAGCAGCGTAGGGCAGGGGGAGGCCAACGTCCTGACTTTC. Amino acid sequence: CASSVGQGEANVLTF.

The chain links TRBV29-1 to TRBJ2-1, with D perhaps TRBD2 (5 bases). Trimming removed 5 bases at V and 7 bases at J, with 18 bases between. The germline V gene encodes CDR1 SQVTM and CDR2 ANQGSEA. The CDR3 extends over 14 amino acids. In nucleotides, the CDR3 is TGCAGCGTTTTGTGGGGAAGCGGTAGTAATGAGCAGTTCTTC. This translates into CSVLWGSGSNEQFF.

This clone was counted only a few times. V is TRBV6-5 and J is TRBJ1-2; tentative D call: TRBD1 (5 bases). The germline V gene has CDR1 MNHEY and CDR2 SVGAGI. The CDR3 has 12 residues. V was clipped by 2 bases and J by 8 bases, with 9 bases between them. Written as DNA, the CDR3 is TGTGCCAGCAGTTACAGGGGTTCCGGCTACACCTTC. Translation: CASSYRGSGYTF.

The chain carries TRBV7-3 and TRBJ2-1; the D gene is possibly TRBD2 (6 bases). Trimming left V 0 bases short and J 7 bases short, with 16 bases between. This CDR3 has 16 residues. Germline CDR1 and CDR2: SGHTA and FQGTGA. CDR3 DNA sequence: TGTGCCAGCAGCTTAACAGGACTAAACCCTGGGAATGAGCAGTTCTTC. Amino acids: CASSLTGLNPGNEQFF.

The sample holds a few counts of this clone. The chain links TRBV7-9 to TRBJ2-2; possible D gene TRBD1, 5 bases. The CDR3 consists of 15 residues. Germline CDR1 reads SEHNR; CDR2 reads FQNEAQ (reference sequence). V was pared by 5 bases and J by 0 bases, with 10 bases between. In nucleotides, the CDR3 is TGTGCCAGCAGCCCTACAGGATCGAACACCGGGGAGCTGTTTTTT. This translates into CASSPTGSNTGELFF.

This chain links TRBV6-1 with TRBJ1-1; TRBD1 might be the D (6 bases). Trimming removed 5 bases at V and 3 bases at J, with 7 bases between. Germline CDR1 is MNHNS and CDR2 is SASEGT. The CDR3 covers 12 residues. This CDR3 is CASSTGYTEAFF. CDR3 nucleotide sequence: TGTGCCAGCAGTACAGGGTACACTGAAGCTTTCTTT.

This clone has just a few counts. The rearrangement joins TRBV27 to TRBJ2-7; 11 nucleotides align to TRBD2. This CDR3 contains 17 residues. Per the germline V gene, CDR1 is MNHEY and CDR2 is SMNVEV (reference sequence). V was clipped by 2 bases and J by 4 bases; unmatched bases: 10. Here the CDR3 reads CASSLGSLTSGIYEQYF. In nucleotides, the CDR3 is TGTGCCAGCAGTTTAGGCTCGCTGACTAGCGGGATATACGAGCAGTACTTC.

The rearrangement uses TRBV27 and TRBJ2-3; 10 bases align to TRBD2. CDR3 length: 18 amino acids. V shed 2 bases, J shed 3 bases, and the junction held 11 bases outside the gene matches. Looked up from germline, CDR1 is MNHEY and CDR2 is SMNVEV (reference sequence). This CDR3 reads CASSLGLAGAGRTDTQYF. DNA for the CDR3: TGTGCCAGCAGTTTAGGGCTAGCGGGAGCCGGGAGGACAGATACGCAGTATTTT.

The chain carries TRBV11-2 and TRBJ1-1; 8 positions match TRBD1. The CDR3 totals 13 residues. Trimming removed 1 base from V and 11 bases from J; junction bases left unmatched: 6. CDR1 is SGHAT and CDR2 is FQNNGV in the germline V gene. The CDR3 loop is CASSLGFRTGAFF. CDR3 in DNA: TGTGCCAGCAGCTTAGGGTTCAGGACAGGGGCTTTCTTT.

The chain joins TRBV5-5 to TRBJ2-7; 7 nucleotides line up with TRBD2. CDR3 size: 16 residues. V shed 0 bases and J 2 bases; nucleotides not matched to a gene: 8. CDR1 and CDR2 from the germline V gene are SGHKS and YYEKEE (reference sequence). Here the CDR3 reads CASSLVGGTLTYEQYF. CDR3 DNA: TGTGCCAGCAGCTTGGTGGGGGGGACTTTGACCTACGAGCAGTACTTC.

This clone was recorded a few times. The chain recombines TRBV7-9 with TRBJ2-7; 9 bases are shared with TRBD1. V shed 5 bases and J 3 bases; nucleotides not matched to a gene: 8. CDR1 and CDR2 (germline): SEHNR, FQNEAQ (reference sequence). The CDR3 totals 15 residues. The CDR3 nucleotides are TGTGCCAGCAGCCGTTCCGGGACAGGGAGCTACGAGCAGTACTTC. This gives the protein CASSRSGTGSYEQYF.

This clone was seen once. CDR3 protein: CASSLAKGQKNTEAFF. CDR3 coding DNA: TGTGCCAGCAGTTTAGCAAAGGGACAAAAGAACACTGAAGCTTTCTTT. The gene calls are TRBV27 and TRBJ1-1, with D perhaps matching TRBD1 (6 bases). CDR3 length equals 16 residues. From germline, CDR1 is MNHEY and CDR2 SMNVEV (reference sequence). Trimming pared 2 bases from V and 1 base from J, leaving 14 bases between.

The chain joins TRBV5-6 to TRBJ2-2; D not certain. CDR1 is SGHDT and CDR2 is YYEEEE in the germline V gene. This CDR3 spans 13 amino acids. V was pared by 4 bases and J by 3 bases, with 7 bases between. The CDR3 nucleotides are TGTGCCAGCAGCCCCCCATACACCGGGGAGCTGTTTTTT. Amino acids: CASSPPYTGELFF.

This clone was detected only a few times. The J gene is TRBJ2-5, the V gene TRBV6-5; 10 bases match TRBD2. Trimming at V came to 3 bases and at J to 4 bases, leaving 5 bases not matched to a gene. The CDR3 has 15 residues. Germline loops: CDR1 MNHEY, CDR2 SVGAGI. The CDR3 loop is CASSYVSGRGETQYF. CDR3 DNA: TGTGCCAGCAGTTATGTCAGCGGGAGGGGAGAGACCCAGTACTTC.

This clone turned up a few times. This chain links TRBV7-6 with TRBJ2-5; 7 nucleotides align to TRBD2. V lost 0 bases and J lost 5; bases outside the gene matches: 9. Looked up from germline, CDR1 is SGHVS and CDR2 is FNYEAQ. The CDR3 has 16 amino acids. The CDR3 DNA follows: TGTGCCAGCAGCTTAGCGGGAGGGGCGAGGGACGAGACCCAGTACTTC. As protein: CASSLAGGARDETQYF.